This T cell receptor beta chain was captured by sequencing in a study of blood T cells in healthy people across ages. Overall study results and limits: TCR beta diversity tracked closely with naive T cell percentage.

This CDR3 contains 14 residues. V dropped 2 bases and J dropped 0 bases, with 5 bases sitting between them. CDR1 and CDR2 from the germline V gene are MNHEY and SMNVEV (reference sequence). Primed by a sample-barcoded 5' primer and a J-beta primer mix, a second PCR proceeded for roughly 6 to 12 cycles. TCRdb processed the 5' RACE reads anew with MiXCR; each CDR3 protein has one entry. Counted here are over a million distinct CDR3 sequences, almost 60% occurring once; the ten biggest clones make up about 6.3%. In terms of origin and age, donors were healthy Caucasian individuals from Russia aged roughly 6 to 95. This clonotype was seen once. Its target is unknown.

Sample: blood. This TCR came from a man aged 18 to 30 in good health. J is TRBJ2-1 and V is TRBV27; unclear D gene. CDR3 DNA sequence: TGTGCCAGCAGTTTAGCACGCTCCTACAATGAGCAGTTCTTC. Encoded protein: CASSLARSYNEQFF.